The clone carrying this T cell receptor beta chain has a single count. Its cognate antigen is unknown. Relative to the germline gene, one junction end is altered; a read error may explain this. This sample was taken from a study of tumor and adjacent non-tumor tissue in lung cancer. About the study: Patients comprised about a dozen adenocarcinoma, a couple of squamous cell carcinoma and 1 small cell lung cancer. The patients, some ten men and a handful of women, were roughly 30 to 80 with stage I to III disease. Study conclusions and caveats: In normal lung, the top 100 clones were significantly more dominant than in tumor.

No cell sorting was done before RNA was extracted from the tissue. This non-tumor lung sample came from over 3 cm beyond the tumor edge. CDR1 is SNHLY, CDR2 FYNNEI, per germline. CDR3 length: 16 amino acids. The library came from three nested PCR rounds adapted from ARM-PCR protocols. TCRdb ran MiXCR on the multiplex PCR reads and lists one entry per CDR3 protein. The sample lists 60,000 to 70,000 distinct CDR3 sequences, roughly 77% seen once, with 40% to 55% in the top ten. The clonotype comes from a man between 60 and 75 years old with non-small cell lung cancer. This sequence joins TRBV2 and TRBJ2-1; 12 bases map to TRBD2. The sequenced sample consisted of distant non-tumor lung tissue. The CDR3 DNA reads TGTGCCAACAGTGCGTCGGGACTAGCGGGCGAAAATGAGCAGTTCTTC. Amino acid sequence: CANSASGLAGENEQFF.